The 27 T cell receptor beta chains presented below share a single source sample, sequenced in a study of CD8 T cells in ankylosing spondylitis. Via MiXCR, TCRdb re-called the 5' RACE reads, giving one row per CDR3 protein. The sample yields around 39,000 distinct CDR3 sequences, around 10% seen once. Material: synovial fluid, either unsorted or a sorted T cell fraction (not recorded which). Receptors originate from a male donor with ankylosing spondylitis.

This clonotype turned up a few times. This chain connects TRBV28 to TRBJ1-2; 7 bases are shared with TRBD1. V lost 3 bases to trimming and J lost 2 bases; unmatched junction nucleotides: 9. CDR1 is MDHEN, CDR2 SYDVKM, per germline. The CDR3 is 16 amino acids. The CDR3: CASSFGTAGGNYGYTF. The CDR3, as DNA: TGTGCCAGCAGTTTTGGGACAGCGGGGGGCAACTATGGCTACACCTTC.

By sample share, this clonotype is medium-sized. The chain has TRBV20-1 and TRBJ2-1; 7 bases are a match to TRBD2. Germline V gene lookup returns CDR1 DFQATT and CDR2 SNEGSKA (reference sequence). Trimming removed 0 bases from V and 5 bases from J; junction bases left unmatched: 25. The CDR3 is 21 residues long. In nucleotides, the CDR3 is TGCAGTGCTAGAGAGGGGAGGGAATACGTAGTAGGCGGGAGATTAGACAATGAGCAGTTCTTC. This sequence encodes CSAREGREYVVGGRLDNEQFF.

At least ten counts were recorded for this clonotype. The rearrangement links TRBV5-1 to TRBJ2-1; 10 bases agree with TRBD2. Germline lookup yields CDR1 SGHRS and CDR2 YFSETQ. This CDR3 is built from 16 residues. The junction had 2 bases not matched to a gene; V was cut back by 0 bases and J by 2 bases. The CDR3 spells CASSLDGTSAYNEQFF. In nucleotides, the CDR3 is TGCGCCAGCAGCTTGGATGGGACTAGCGCCTACAATGAGCAGTTCTTC.

This clonotype occurred many times. The J gene is TRBJ1-2, the V gene TRBV28; no firm D call. Germline V gives CDR1 MDHEN, CDR2 SYDVKM. V lost 7 bases to trimming and J lost 4 bases, with 13 bases between them. The CDR3 is made up of 13 amino acids. CDR3 coding DNA: TGTGCCAGCAATGAGGCGAGATCCTATGGCTACACCTTC. Its translation: CASNEARSYGYTF.

This clonotype was found a few times. In DNA form, the CDR3 reads TGTGCCAGCAGCCCGGGCCCGGGCGACGGCTACGAGCAGTACTTC. Residues: CASSPGPGDGYEQYF. The V gene is TRBV7-2, the J gene TRBJ2-7; D gene ambiguous. V gave up 5 bases and J gave up 3 bases, with 17 bases separating them. There are 15 residues in the CDR3. Germline CDR1 and CDR2: SGHTA and FQGNSA.

This clonotype has more than one count but fewer than ten. The chain carries TRBV4-2 and TRBJ1-2; maybe TRBD1 (6 bases). Between the trimmed V and J ends, which lost 4 bases and 1 base, there was a span of 10 bases. The CDR3 has 14 amino acids. Germline CDR1 and CDR2: LGHNA and YNFKEQ. CDR3 sequence reads: CASSRRQDNYGYTF. In DNA, the CDR3 is TGTGCCAGCAGCCGCCGACAGGATAACTATGGCTACACCTTC.

This clonotype is labeled as large (0.1 to 1%). V and J are TRBV28 and TRBJ2-2; a weak D match, TRBD2 (7 bases). CDR3 length: 16 amino acids. V shed 7 bases and J shed 2 bases, with 17 bases lying between them. Germline V CDR1 and CDR2: MDHEN, SYDVKM. CDR3 sequence (DNA): TGTGCCAGCATCAAACAGAGGGGGGGAAACACCGGGGAGCTGTTTTTT. This encodes CASIKQRGGNTGELFF.

This clonotype was seen more than once but under ten times. The V gene is TRBV7-2, the J gene TRBJ2-7; maybe TRBD2 (5 bases). The CDR3 covers 14 residues. V was clipped by 5 bases and J by 2 bases, with 13 bases between them. The V gene's germline CDR1 is SGHTA and CDR2 FQGNSA. CDR3 coding DNA: TGTGCCAGCAGCCCCGGACTTGTCCCCTACGAGCAGTACTTC. Translated, it gives CASSPGLVPYEQYF.

This chain connects TRBV28 to TRBJ1-1; no clear D gene. Trimming removed 5 bases at V and 1 base at J, with 14 bases between. Per germline, CDR1 MDHEN and CDR2 SYDVKM. The CDR3 runs to 15 residues. The chain's CDR3 is CASSPAHDWNTEAFF. As DNA, the CDR3 is TGTGCCAGCAGTCCGGCGCACGACTGGAACACTGAAGCTTTCTTT.

This clonotype was seen repeatedly, ten times or more. The V call is TRBV7-2, the J call TRBJ1-3, with TRBD1 matching over 7 bases. The CDR3 consists of 15 residues. The V and J ends lost 5 bases and 1 base, in that order; junction bases with no gene match: 5. The germline V gene has CDR1 SGHTA and CDR2 FQGNSA. The CDR3 spells CASSTQTGSGNTIYF. The CDR3 coding sequence is TGTGCCAGCAGCACCCAGACAGGGTCTGGAAACACCATATATTTT.

This clonotype was found a few times. The chain has TRBV7-9 and TRBJ2-7; D is ambiguous. V was trimmed by 1 base and J by 0 bases, leaving 10 bases between them. The length of the CDR3 is 15 residues. Germline CDR1 is SEHNR and CDR2 is FQNEAQ (reference sequence). CDR3 amino acids: CASSLGGRSSYEQYF. CDR3 sequence (DNA): TGTGCCAGCAGCTTAGGCGGCAGGAGCTCCTACGAGCAGTACTTC.

There are many counts of this clonotype. V gene TRBV20-1 combines with J gene TRBJ2-7, with TRBD1 matching over 12 bases. J lost 5 bases, V lost 3 bases, and 8 bases had no gene match. In germline, CDR1 is DFQATT, CDR2 SNEGSKA (reference sequence). The CDR3 covers 15 residues. The CDR3 is CSAREGQGASDEQYF. The CDR3 nucleotides are TGCAGTGCTAGGGAGGGACAGGGGGCTTCTGACGAGCAGTACTTC.

This clonotype has ten or more counts. A read error may account for a junction end that differs from germline. The chain carries TRBV6-1 and TRBJ2-3, with 8 bases matching TRBD2. The germline V gene encodes CDR1 MNHNS and CDR2 SASEGT. This CDR3 is 15 amino acids long. CDR3 nucleotides: TGTGCCAGCAGCGTTGCCGCGGGAGGCACCGATACGCAGTATTTT. Translating it yields CASSVAAGGTDTQYF.

There are many counts of this clonotype. The CDR3 DNA is TGTGCCAGCAGCTACGGTTACAATGAGCAGTTCTTC. The encoded protein is CASSYGYNEQFF. J is TRBJ2-1 and V is TRBV7-2; D gene unclear. This CDR3 comprises 12 residues. The germline CDR1 and CDR2 sequences are SGHTA and FQGNSA. V gave up 4 bases and J gave up 4 bases, with 5 bases separating them.

The CDR3 loop is CASSSGSGQFF. The DNA of the CDR3 is TGTGCCAGCAGCAGCGGGAGCGGGCAGTTCTTC. This sequence joins TRBV2 and TRBJ2-1, with 8 bases that match TRBD2. Germline V gives CDR1 SNHLY, CDR2 FYNNEI. V was clipped by 6 bases and J by 12 bases; unmatched bases: 4. The CDR3 totals 11 residues.

This clonotype has a handful of counts. This chain uses TRBV30 with TRBJ2-7, with 7 bases aligning to TRBD2. The CDR3 consists of 14 residues. V dropped 4 bases and J dropped 4; count of bases not matched to a gene: 10. The germline gives CDR1 GTSNPN, CDR2 SVGIG (reference sequence). This chain's CDR3 is CAWNQGLAVYEQYF. DNA of the CDR3: TGTGCCTGGAACCAGGGCCTAGCGGTGTACGAGCAGTACTTC.

This clonotype was seen at least ten times. The chain uses TRBV4-2 and TRBJ1-2, with D unresolved. This CDR3 has 15 amino acids. V was shortened by 2 bases and J by 5 bases, with 15 bases between the two germline ends. Germline V gene sequence: CDR1 LGHNA, CDR2 YNFKEQ. The CDR3 DNA reads as TGTGCCAGCAGCCAACTGGAGGGTGACTGGTATGGCTACACCTTC. Protein: CASSQLEGDWYGYTF.

This clonotype appeared a single time. This chain links TRBV3-1 with TRBJ2-3, with 9 bases lining up with TRBD2. Germline CDR1 is LGHDT and CDR2 is YNNKEL (reference sequence). The CDR3 loop spans 17 amino acids. Unmatched junction bases numbered 14, after V lost 3 bases and J lost 7 bases. The CDR3 DNA is TGTGCCAGCAGCCACCCTACCCTTGGGCTAGCGGGAAATACGCAGTATTTT. Its translation is CASSHPTLGLAGNTQYF.

Only a few counts were recorded for this clonotype. The chain couples TRBV6-5 to TRBJ1-2, with TRBD1 matching over 7 bases. V lost 5 bases, J lost 6 bases, and 3 bases stayed unmatched. CDR3 size: 12 residues. Germline V CDR1 and CDR2: MNHEY, SVGAGI. The CDR3: CASSKTGHGYTF. In DNA, the CDR3 is TGTGCCAGCAGTAAGACAGGGCATGGCTACACCTTC.

Of note for this clonotype: At one boundary the junction diverges from the germline segment, which might be a read error. The chain uses TRBV7-9 and TRBJ2-7, with TRBD2 identical over 7 bases. Germline lookup yields CDR1 SEHNR and CDR2 FQNEAQ (reference sequence). This CDR3 contains 11 residues. This CDR3 is CASSLGGHEDF. CDR3 in DNA: TGTGCCAGCAGCTTGGGAGGGCACGAGGACTTC.

The sample holds a few counts of this clonotype. The chain uses TRBV27 and TRBJ2-6; D not resolved. Germline assignment: CDR1 MNHEY and CDR2 SMNVEV (reference sequence). Trimming took 3 bases from V and 2 from J, leaving 11 bases between them. The CDR3 contains 16 residues. CDR3 protein: CASSFRVSAGANVLTF. The CDR3 nucleotides read TGTGCCAGCAGTTTTAGGGTTTCGGCTGGGGCCAACGTCCTGACTTTC.

This clonotype was counted many times. The chain combines TRBV6-5 with TRBJ2-5; D may be TRBD1 (6 bases). Germline assignment: CDR1 MNHEY and CDR2 SVGAGI. Deletions cut 6 bases from V and 1 base from J, with 18 bases between. This CDR3 is built from 16 residues. CDR3 amino acids: CASSNSGKTGQETQYF. The CDR3 DNA is TGTGCCAGCAGCAACTCCGGGAAGACAGGCCAAGAGACCCAGTACTTC.

The rearrangement links TRBV27 to TRBJ1-5; D call uncertain. This CDR3 has 16 amino acids. V dropped 6 bases and J dropped 2 bases, with 17 bases sitting between them. Germline CDR1 is MNHEY and CDR2 is SMNVEV (reference sequence). CDR3 DNA: TGTGCCAGCAGCCCGTTAAGAGGTGGGGGCAATCAGCCCCAGCATTTT. Translating gives CASSPLRGGGNQPQHF.

The chain uses TRBV28 and TRBJ2-7; the D is unclear. Germline V CDR1 and CDR2: MDHEN, SYDVKM. V was cut by 3 bases and J by 6 bases, with 6 bases left in between. This CDR3 spans 11 amino acids. This chain's CDR3 is CASSLQREQYF. The DNA for the CDR3 is TGTGCCAGCAGTTTGCAGCGCGAGCAGTACTTC.

This clonotype has just a few counts. The chain joins TRBV28 to TRBJ2-3; tentative D call: TRBD1 (7 bases). CDR1 is MDHEN and CDR2 is SYDVKM in the germline V gene. The CDR3 is 16 residues long. With 3 bases removed from V and 3 bases from J, the gap between germline ends came to 16 bases. CDR3 loop: CASSFRVPGGTDTQYF. In DNA, the CDR3 is TGTGCCAGCAGTTTCCGCGTCCCAGGGGGGACAGATACGCAGTATTTT.

The chain has TRBV7-2 and TRBJ2-3; maybe TRBD2 (5 bases). The CDR3 is made up of 13 amino acids. Germline assignment: CDR1 SGHTA and CDR2 FQGNSA. Trimming took 3 bases from V and 10 from J, leaving 14 bases between them. CDR3 coding DNA: TGTGCCAGCAGCTTCCTAGGCCAGGAGGCGCAGTATTTT. Amino acids: CASSFLGQEAQYF.

This clonotype has a count of ten or more. This CDR3 is CAGGYNQPQHF. The CDR3 coding sequence is TGTGCCGGCGGTTACAATCAGCCCCAGCATTTT. The chain recombines TRBV6-6 with TRBJ1-5; D is uncertain. The CDR3 totals 11 residues. CDR1 MNHNY and CDR2 SVGAGI come from the germline V gene (reference sequence). V lost 11 bases, J lost 3 bases, and 8 bases lay in between.